Listed below are T cell receptor beta chains from one sample, sequenced in a study of somatic mutations in cytotoxic T cells in rheumatoid arthritis. Clones were sequenced by immunoSEQ multiplex PCR, and TCRdb holds only the in-frame ones, with some missing. The repertoire consists of roughly 13,000 clones, with 70% to 85% occurring once and the leading ten covering around 27%. Sequencing was done on a sample of CD8+ T cells sorted from blood. The receptors were gathered from an adult with rheumatoid arthritis. The CDR3 runs from the conserved cysteine through the conserved F or W. The D gene is left open where the match is weak. Not every row has a clone size; where given, it reads once, few, many or a size class.

d_gene	v_gene	abundance	j_gene	CDR3aa	CDR3nt
NA	TRBV10-2	NA	TRBJ2-5	CASSSDTTGTQYF	TGCGCCAGCAGTTCAGACACCACTGGGACCCAGTACTTC
NA	TRBV6-1	NA	TRBJ2-7	CASRDGAGEQYF	TGTGCCAGCAGAGACGGAGCAGGGGAGCAGTACTTC
TRBD1	TRBV4-1	few	TRBJ2-7	CASSQGPTSLDRVYEQYF	TGCGCCAGCAGCCAAGGTCCGACTTCATTGGACAGGGTCTACGAGCAGTACTTC
NA	TRBV6-1	few	TRBJ2-6	CASSDGDSSSGANVLTF	TGTGCCAGCAGTGATGGGGACTCCAGCTCTGGGGCCAACGTCCTGACTTTC
TRBD1	TRBV6-1	NA	TRBJ1-5	CASSETGEVQPQHF	TGTGCCAGCAGTGAGACAGGGGAGGTTCAGCCCCAGCATTTT
NA	TRBV4-2	NA	TRBJ1-1	CASSQDWGGKKAFF	TGTGCCAGCAGCCAAGATTGGGGGGGGAAAAAAGCTTTCTTT
NA	TRBV30	NA	TRBJ2-1	CAWSGAGSSYNEQFF	TGTGCCTGGAGTGGGGCGGGGAGCTCCTACAATGAGCAGTTCTTC
TRBD1	TRBV6-6	NA	TRBJ2-7	CASSYSTGAAYEQYF	TGTGCCAGCAGTTACTCGACAGGGGCTGCCTACGAGCAGTACTTC
TRBD1	TRBV19	NA	TRBJ2-6	CASRNEGQAWGANVLTF	TGTGCCAGCCGTAATGAAGGACAGGCGTGGGGGGCCAACGTCCTGACTTTC
NA	TRBV28	once	TRBJ2-7	CASRSSLRPLYEQYF	TGTGCCAGCCGATCATCGCTGAGACCCCTCTACGAGCAGTACTTC
TRBD1	TRBV6-5	NA	TRBJ1-2	CASSYTGQALRGYTF	TGTGCCAGCAGTTACACGGGACAGGCACTTCGTGGCTACACCTTC
TRBD1	TRBV2	NA	TRBJ1-2	CASRGTGDYGYTF	TGTGCCAGCAGAGGGACAGGGGACTATGGCTACACCTTC
TRBD1	TRBV7-6	few	TRBJ2-3	CASSFSGTVTDTQYF	TGTGCCAGCAGCTTCTCCGGGACAGTGACAGATACGCAGTATTTT
TRBD1	TRBV19	NA	TRBJ2-1	CASSPGQVNEQFF	TGTGCCAGTAGTCCTGGACAGGTCAATGAGCAGTTCTTC
NA	TRBV7-8	NA	TRBJ2-2	CASSFDPGDGELFF	TGTGCCAGCAGTTTCGACCCAGGTGACGGGGAGCTGTTTTTT
TRBD1	TRBV9	NA	TRBJ1-4	CASSVEGAPEKLFF	TGTGCCAGCAGCGTAGAGGGGGCGCCTGAAAAACTGTTTTTT
NA	TRBV11-3	NA	TRBJ1-2	CASSFGGLGYTF	TGTGCCAGCAGTTTCGGTGGTTTAGGCTACACCTTC
NA	TRBV11-1	NA	TRBJ1-1	CASSKWDGDEAFF	TGTGCCAGCAGCAAATGGGACGGCGATGAAGCTTTCTTT
NA	TRBV28	NA	TRBJ1-1	CASLPGVNTEAFF	TGTGCCAGCCTCCCGGGGGTCAACACTGAAGCTTTCTTT
NA	TRBV19	few	TRBJ1-6	CASSWGNRVENSPLHF	TGTGCCAGTAGTTGGGGGAACAGGGTGGAAAATTCACCCCTCCACTTT
TRBD1	TRBV11-2	few	TRBJ2-7	CASSFRGQSKDEQYF	TGTGCCAGCAGCTTTAGGGGACAGAGCAAGGACGAGCAGTACTTC
TRBD1	TRBV28	NA	TRBJ1-1	CASSLLADRGMRNTEAFF	TGTGCCAGCAGTTTACTTGCGGACAGGGGTATGAGGAACACTGAAGCTTTCTTT
TRBD2	TRBV6-1	NA	TRBJ2-3	CASSFTSGGGDTQYF	TGTGCCAGCAGCTTTACTAGCGGGGGGGGAGATACGCAGTATTTT
NA	TRBV5-6	NA	TRBJ2-2	CASSLVSNGEGSTGELFF	TGTGCCAGCAGCTTGGTATCGAATGGCGAGGGATCCACCGGGGAGCTGTTTTTT
NA	TRBV29-1	NA	TRBJ2-1	CSVETGRTDEQFF	TGCAGCGTTGAGACCGGTCGGACGGATGAGCAGTTCTTC
NA	TRBV15	NA	TRBJ1-2	CATSSDSEGQMYGYTF	TGTGCCACCAGCAGTGATTCCGAAGGACAGATGTATGGCTACACCTTC
NA	TRBV18	NA	TRBJ2-1	CASSPTNFEQFF	TGTGCCAGCTCACCTACTAATTTTGAGCAGTTCTTC
NA	TRBV6-1	NA	TRBJ2-2	CASSETQGQAGELFF	TGTGCCAGCAGTGAAACCCAGGGGCAGGCCGGGGAGCTGTTTTTT
NA	TRBV7-9	NA	TRBJ1-2	CASSLAQGGNYGYTF	TGTGCCAGCAGCCTCGCCCAGGGCGGTAACTATGGCTACACCTTC
NA	TRBV27	NA	TRBJ2-1	CASSLSLTGGEFF	TGTGCCAGCAGTTTATCGTTGACAGGCGGTGAGTTCTTC
NA	TRBV15	NA	TRBJ2-3	CATSRGSPFTDTQYF	TGTGCCACCAGCAGAGGGTCACCCTTCACAGATACGCAGTATTTT
TRBD1	TRBV11-2	NA	TRBJ1-2	CASSPGGTARYTF	TGTGCCAGCAGCCCGGGGGGGACAGCGCGCTACACCTTC
NA	TRBV5-6	NA	TRBJ2-5	CASSLGNRQETQYF	TGTGCCAGCAGCTTGGGGAACAGGCAAGAGACCCAGTACTTC
TRBD2	TRBV28	NA	TRBJ2-5	CASSLIAGGPGETQYF	TGTGCCAGCAGTTTAATAGCGGGGGGGCCAGGAGAGACCCAGTACTTC
NA	TRBV28	NA	TRBJ2-7	CASSDRQDIGPYEQYF	TGTGCCAGCAGCGATAGACAGGATATAGGTCCCTACGAGCAGTACTTC
TRBD1	TRBV19	NA	TRBJ1-1	CASSPGQGGTEAFF	TGTGCCAGTAGTCCAGGACAGGGAGGCACTGAAGCTTTCTTT
NA	TRBV7-9	NA	TRBJ1-1	CASSLAKSTEAFF	TGTGCCAGCAGCTTAGCGAAGAGCACTGAAGCTTTCTTT
NA	TRBV4-2	NA	TRBJ2-5	CASSQDILETQYF	TGTGCCAGCAGTCAAGATATATTAGAGACCCAGTACTTC
NA	TRBV27	NA	TRBJ1-1	CASGPGGGNTEAFF	TGTGCCAGCGGGCCTGGCGGGGGAAACACTGAAGCTTTCTTT
TRBD2	TRBV10-3	NA	TRBJ2-3	CASSSGGTDTQYF	TGTGCCAGCTCTAGCGGGGGCACAGATACGCAGTATTTT
TRBD1	TRBV7-9	NA	TRBJ1-3	CASSFRTGHSGNTIYF	TGTGCCAGCAGCTTTCGGACAGGGCACTCTGGAAACACCATATATTTT
NA	TRBV18	NA	TRBJ1-1	CASSPSDSGRVTEAFF	TGTGCCAGCTCACCCAGCGACAGTGGGAGAGTGACTGAAGCTTTCTTT
NA	TRBV9	few	TRBJ1-1	CASSVAALMDTEAFF	TGTGCCAGCAGCGTAGCGGCACTAATGGACACTGAAGCTTTCTTT
TRBD1	TRBV19	once	TRBJ1-1	CASKSGGYENTEAFF	TGTGCCAGTAAGTCAGGGGGCTATGAGAACACTGAAGCTTTCTTT
TRBD1	TRBV10-3	few	TRBJ2-2	CASQGQTNTGELFF	TGTGCCTCACAGGGACAGACGAACACCGGGGAGCTGTTTTTT
TRBD1	TRBV27	NA	TRBJ1-2	CASSLGQGLYGYTF	TGTGCCAGCAGTTTGGGACAGGGACTCTATGGCTACACCTTC
NA	TRBV27	NA	TRBJ2-1	CASSYSGSSYNEQFF	TGTGCCAGCAGTTACAGTGGGAGCTCCTACAATGAGCAGTTCTTC
TRBD1	TRBV7-9	NA	TRBJ2-3	CASSSPTGSNKDTQYF	TGTGCCAGCAGCTCCCCGACAGGGTCAAACAAAGATACGCAGTATTTT
NA	TRBV10-2	NA	TRBJ1-4	CASSDFGDTVEKLFF	TGCGCCAGCAGTGATTTCGGGGACACGGTTGAAAAACTGTTTTTT
TRBD1	TRBV6-5	NA	TRBJ2-7	CASSYSGGVYEQYF	TGTGCCAGCAGTTACTCAGGGGGCGTCTACGAGCAGTACTTC
TRBD2	TRBV19	NA	TRBJ2-2	CASSSGLAGVTGELFF	TGTGCCAGTAGTTCGGGACTAGCGGGGGTAACCGGGGAGCTGTTTTTT
TRBD1	TRBV27	NA	TRBJ1-2	CASRDRSGGYGYTF	TGTGCCAGCAGAGACAGGTCAGGGGGCTATGGCTACACCTTC
TRBD2	TRBV4-1	NA	TRBJ2-2	CASSQRTSGNTGELFF	TGCGCCAGCAGCCAAAGGACTAGCGGAAACACCGGGGAGCTGTTTTTT
TRBD1	TRBV2	NA	TRBJ2-1	CASKTQSGTGSGSEQFF	TGTGCCAGCAAGACTCAGAGCGGGACAGGGTCCGGAAGTGAGCAGTTCTTC
NA	TRBV2	few	TRBJ2-5	CASNLRGKGLVQETQYF	TGTGCCAGCAACCTAAGGGGGAAAGGTTTGGTCCAAGAGACCCAGTACTTC
TRBD1	TRBV30	NA	TRBJ1-4	CALDRGQDEKLFF	TGTGCCTTGGACAGGGGGCAGGATGAAAAACTGTTTTTT
NA	TRBV21-1	few	TRBJ1-1	CASSKARGEAFF	TGTGCCAGCAGCAAAGCCCGGGGGGAGGCTTTCTTT
NA	TRBV25-1	NA	TRBJ1-2	CASGGRNYGYTF	TGTGCCAGCGGGGGGCGGAACTATGGCTACACCTTC
NA	TRBV7-9	few	TRBJ1-6	CASSPGIGNSPLHF	TGTGCCAGCAGTCCAGGGATAGGCAATTCACCCCTCCACTTT